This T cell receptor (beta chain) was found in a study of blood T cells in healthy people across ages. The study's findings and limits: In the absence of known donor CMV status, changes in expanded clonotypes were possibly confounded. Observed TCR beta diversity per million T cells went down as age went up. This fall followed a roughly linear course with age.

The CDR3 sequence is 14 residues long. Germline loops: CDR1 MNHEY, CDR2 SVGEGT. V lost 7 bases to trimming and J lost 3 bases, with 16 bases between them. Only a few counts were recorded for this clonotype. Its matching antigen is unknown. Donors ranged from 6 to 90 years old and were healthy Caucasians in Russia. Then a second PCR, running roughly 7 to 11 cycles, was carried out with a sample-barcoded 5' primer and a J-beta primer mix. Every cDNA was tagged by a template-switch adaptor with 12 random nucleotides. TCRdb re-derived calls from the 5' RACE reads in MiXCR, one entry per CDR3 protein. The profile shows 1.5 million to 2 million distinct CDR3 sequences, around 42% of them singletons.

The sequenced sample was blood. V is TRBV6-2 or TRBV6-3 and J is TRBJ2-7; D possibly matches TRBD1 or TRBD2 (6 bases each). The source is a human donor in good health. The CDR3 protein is CASTRHGGVYEQYF. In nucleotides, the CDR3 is TGTGCCAGCACTCGGCACGGGGGCGTCTACGAGCAGTACTTC.